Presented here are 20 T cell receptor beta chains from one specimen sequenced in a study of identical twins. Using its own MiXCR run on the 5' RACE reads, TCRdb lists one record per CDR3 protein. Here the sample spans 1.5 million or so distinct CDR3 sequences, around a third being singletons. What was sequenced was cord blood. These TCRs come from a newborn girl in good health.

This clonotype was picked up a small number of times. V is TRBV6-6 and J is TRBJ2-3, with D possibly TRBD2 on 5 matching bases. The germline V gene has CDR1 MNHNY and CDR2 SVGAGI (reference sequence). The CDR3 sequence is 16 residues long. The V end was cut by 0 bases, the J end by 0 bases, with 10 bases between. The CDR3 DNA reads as TGTGCCAGCAGTTACTCCTCGCGGGTTAGCACAGATACGCAGTATTTT. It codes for CASSYSSRVSTDTQYF.

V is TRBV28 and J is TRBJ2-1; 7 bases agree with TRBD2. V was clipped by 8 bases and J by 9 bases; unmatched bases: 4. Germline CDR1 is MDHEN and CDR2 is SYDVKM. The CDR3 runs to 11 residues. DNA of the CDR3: TGTGCCAGCTGGGGGGGAGCTGAGCAGTTCTTC. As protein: CASWGGAEQFF.

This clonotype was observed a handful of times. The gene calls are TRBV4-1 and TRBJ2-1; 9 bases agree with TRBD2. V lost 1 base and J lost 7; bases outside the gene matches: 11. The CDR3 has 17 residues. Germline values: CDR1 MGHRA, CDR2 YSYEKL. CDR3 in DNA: TGCGCCAGCAGCCAAGCGTACTTAGCGGGAGCAAGGAATGAGCAGTTCTTC. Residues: CASSQAYLAGARNEQFF.

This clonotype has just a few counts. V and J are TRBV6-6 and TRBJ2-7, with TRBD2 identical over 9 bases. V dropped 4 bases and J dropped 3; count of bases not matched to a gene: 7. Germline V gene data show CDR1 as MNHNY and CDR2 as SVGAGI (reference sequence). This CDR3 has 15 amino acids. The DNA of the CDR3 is TGTGCCAGCAGTTCCCTGGGACTAGCAGACTACGAGCAGTACTTC. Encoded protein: CASSSLGLADYEQYF.

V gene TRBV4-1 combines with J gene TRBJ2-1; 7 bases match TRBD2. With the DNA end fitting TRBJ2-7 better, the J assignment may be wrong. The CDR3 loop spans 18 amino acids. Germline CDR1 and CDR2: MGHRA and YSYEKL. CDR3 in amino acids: CASTLLGTIVGSYNEQYF. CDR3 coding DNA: TGCGCCAGCACCCTACTAGGGACTATAGTCGGGTCCTACAATGAGCAGTACTTC.

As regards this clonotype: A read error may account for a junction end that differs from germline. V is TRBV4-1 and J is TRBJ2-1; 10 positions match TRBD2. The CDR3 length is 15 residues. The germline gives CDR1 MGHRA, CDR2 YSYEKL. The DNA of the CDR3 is TGCGCCAGCAGGCCACTAGCGGGACTCTACAATGGGCAGTTCTTC. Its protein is CASRPLAGLYNGQFF.

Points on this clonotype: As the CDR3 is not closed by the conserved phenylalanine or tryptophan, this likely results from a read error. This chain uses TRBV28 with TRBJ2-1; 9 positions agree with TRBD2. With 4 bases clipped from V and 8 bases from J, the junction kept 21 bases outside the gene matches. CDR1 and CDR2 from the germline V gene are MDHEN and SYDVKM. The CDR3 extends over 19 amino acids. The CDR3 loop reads CASSSQLQLRTSVVDEQFL. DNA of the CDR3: TGTGCCAGCAGTTCCCAACTTCAGCTAAGGACTAGCGTAGTCGATGAGCAGTTCTTA.

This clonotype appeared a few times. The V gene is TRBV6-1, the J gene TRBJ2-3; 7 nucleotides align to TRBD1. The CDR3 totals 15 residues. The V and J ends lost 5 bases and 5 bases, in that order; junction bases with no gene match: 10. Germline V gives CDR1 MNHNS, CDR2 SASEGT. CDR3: CASSNNRGLGDTQYF. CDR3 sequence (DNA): TGTGCCAGCAGTAATAACAGGGGTCTAGGAGATACGCAGTATTTT.

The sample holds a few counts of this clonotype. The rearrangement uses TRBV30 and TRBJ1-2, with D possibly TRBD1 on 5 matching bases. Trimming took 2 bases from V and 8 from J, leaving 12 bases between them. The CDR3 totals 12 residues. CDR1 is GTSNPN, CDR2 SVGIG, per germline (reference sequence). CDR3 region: CAWSRGARGYTF. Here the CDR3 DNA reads TGTGCCTGGAGTAGAGGGGCTAGGGGCTACACCTTC.

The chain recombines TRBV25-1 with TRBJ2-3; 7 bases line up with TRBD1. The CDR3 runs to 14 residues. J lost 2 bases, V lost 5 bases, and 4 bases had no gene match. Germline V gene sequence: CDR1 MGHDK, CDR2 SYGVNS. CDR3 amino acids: CASSTTGPTDTQYF. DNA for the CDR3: TGTGCCAGCAGTACGACAGGGCCCACAGATACGCAGTATTTT.

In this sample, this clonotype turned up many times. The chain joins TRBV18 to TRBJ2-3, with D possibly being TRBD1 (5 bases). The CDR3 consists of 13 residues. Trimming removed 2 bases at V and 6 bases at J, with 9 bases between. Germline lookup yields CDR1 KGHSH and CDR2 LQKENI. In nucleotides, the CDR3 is TGTGCCAGCTCACCAATCGCAGGGGATACGCAGTATTTT. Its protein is CASSPIAGDTQYF.

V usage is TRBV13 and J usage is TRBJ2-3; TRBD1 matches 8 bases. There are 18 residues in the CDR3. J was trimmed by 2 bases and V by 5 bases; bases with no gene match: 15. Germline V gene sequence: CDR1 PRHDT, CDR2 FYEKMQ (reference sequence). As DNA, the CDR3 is TGTGCCAGCAGCCCGCTCCTTACAGGGGGTGCCTTCACAGATACGCAGTATTTT. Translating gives CASSPLLTGGAFTDTQYF.

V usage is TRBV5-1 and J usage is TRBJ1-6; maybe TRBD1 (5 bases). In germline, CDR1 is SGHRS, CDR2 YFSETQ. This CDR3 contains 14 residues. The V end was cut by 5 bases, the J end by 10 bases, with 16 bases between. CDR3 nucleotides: TGCGCCAGCAGTAAGGTCGCCGGGGGATCACCCCTCCACTTT. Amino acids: CASSKVAGGSPLHF. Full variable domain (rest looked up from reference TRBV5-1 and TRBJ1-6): KAGVTQTPRYLIKTRGQQVTLSCSPISGHRSVSWYQQTPGQGLQFLFEYFSETQRNKGNFPGRFSGRQFSNSRSEMNVSTLELGDSALYLCASSKVAGGSPLHFGNGTRLTVT.

Here the CDR3 reads CSALQRGAQETQYF. CDR3 coding DNA: TGCAGTGCTCTTCAGCGGGGGGCCCAAGAGACCCAGTACTTC. The chain recombines TRBV20-1 with TRBJ2-5; TRBD2 matches at 9 bases. Germline V lookup: CDR1 DFQATT, CDR2 SNEGSKA (reference sequence). The trim removed 5 bases at V and 1 base at J, leaving 5 bases unmatched. The CDR3 length is 14 residues.

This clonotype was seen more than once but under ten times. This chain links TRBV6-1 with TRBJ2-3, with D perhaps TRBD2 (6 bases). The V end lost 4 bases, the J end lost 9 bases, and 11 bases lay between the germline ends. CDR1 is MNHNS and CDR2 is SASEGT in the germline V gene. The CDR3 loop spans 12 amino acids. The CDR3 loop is CASSVLASTQYF. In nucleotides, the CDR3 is TGTGCCAGCAGTGTTCTAGCGAGCACGCAGTATTTT.

CDR3 sequence: CASRRDTQEAQYF. DNA of the CDR3: TGTGCCAGCAGACGGGACACCCAAGAGGCCCAGTACTTC. This sequence joins TRBV6-2 or TRBV6-3 and TRBJ2-7; D is perhaps TRBD1 (6 bases). V was clipped by 6 bases and J by 10 bases, with 19 bases between them. The CDR3 spans 13 residues. Looked up from germline, CDR1 is MNHEY and CDR2 is SVGEGT.

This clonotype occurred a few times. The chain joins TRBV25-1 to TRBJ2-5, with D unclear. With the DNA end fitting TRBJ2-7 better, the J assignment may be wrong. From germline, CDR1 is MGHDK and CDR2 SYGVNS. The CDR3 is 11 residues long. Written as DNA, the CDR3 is TGTGCCAGCAGTGTTCTGGTCGAGCAGTACTTC. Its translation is CASSVLVEQYF.

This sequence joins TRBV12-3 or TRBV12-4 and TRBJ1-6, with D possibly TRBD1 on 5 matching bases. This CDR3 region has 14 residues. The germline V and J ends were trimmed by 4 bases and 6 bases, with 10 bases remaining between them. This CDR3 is CASSSGTFNSPLHF. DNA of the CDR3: TGTGCCAGCAGTTCCGGGACTTTTAATTCACCCCTCCACTTT.

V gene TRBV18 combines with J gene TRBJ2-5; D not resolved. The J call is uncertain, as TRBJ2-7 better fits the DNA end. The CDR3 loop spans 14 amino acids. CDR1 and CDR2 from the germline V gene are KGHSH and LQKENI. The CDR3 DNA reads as TGTGCCAGCTCACCGTCCGTCTCCACACACGAGCAGTACTTC. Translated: CASSPSVSTHEQYF.

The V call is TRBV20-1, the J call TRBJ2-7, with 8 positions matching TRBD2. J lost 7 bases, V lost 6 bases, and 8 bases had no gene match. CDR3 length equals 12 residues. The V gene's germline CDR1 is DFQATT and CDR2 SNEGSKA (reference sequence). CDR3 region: CSAPRTSGEQYF. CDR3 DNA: TGCAGTGCCCCCCGAACTAGCGGTGAGCAGTACTTC.